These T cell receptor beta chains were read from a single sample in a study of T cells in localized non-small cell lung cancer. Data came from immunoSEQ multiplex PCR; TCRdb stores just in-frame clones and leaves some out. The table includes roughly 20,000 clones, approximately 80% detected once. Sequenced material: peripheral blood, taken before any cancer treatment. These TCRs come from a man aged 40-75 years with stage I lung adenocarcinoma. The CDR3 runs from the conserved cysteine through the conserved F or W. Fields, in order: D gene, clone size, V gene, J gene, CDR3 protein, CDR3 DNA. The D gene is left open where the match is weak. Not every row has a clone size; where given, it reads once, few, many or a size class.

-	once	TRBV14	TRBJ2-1	CASSQDWVGDEQFF	TGTGCCAGCAGCCAAGATTGGGTCGGCGATGAGCAGTTCTTC
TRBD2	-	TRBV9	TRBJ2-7	CASSVRGGEQYF	TGTGCCAGCAGCGTTCGGGGGGGCGAGCAGTACTTC
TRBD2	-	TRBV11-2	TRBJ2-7	CASSPASGSVYEQYF	TGTGCCAGCAGCCCAGCTAGCGGGAGTGTGTACGAGCAGTACTTC
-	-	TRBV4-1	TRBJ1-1	CASSQGLLNPEAFF	TGCGCCAGCAGCCAAGGCCTACTCAACCCTGAAGCTTTCTTT
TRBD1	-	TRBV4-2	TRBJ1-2	CASSQLGGDRGTYGYTF	TGTGCCAGCAGCCAACTTGGTGGGGACAGGGGCACCTATGGCTACACCTTC
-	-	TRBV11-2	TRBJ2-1	CASSLTRRTRDEQFF	TGTGCCAGCAGCTTGACGAGGAGGACCCGAGATGAGCAGTTCTTC
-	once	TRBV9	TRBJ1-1	CASSVQGQMNTEAFF	TGTGCCAGCAGCGTACAGGGACAAATGAACACTGAAGCTTTCTTT
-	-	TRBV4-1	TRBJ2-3	CASSSPARAPDTQYF	TGCGCCAGCAGCTCCCCGGCCAGGGCCCCAGATACGCAGTATTTT
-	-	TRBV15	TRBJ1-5	CATSRKQGLVQPQHF	TGTGCCACCAGCCGAAAACAGGGTCTGGTTCAGCCCCAGCATTTT
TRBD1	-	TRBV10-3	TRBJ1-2	CAISESRGLDGYTF	TGTGCCATCAGTGAGTCGAGGGGGCTGGATGGCTACACCTTC
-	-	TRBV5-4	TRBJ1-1	CASSLGQDAEAFF	TGTGCCAGCAGCTTGGGCCAGGACGCTGAAGCTTTCTTT
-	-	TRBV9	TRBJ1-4	CASSVANRRDEKLFF	TGTGCCAGCAGCGTAGCTAACAGGCGTGATGAAAAACTGTTTTTT
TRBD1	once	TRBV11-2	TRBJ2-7	CASSLPDRGNYEQYF	TGTGCCAGCAGCTTACCCGACAGGGGAAATTACGAGCAGTACTTC
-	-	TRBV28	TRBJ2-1	CASSPPEGPNEQFF	TGTGCCAGCAGCCCTCCAGAGGGGCCCAATGAGCAGTTCTTC
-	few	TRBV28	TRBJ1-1	CASSFMNLTMNTEAFF	TGTGCCAGCAGTTTTATGAATCTGACCATGAACACTGAAGCTTTCTTT
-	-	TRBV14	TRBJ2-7	CASSQGLWGRNGYEQYF	TGTGCCAGCAGCCAAGGGCTTTGGGGGAGGAATGGCTACGAGCAGTACTTC
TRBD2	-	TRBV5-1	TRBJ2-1	CASSPGLAGGFYNEQFF	TGCGCCAGCAGCCCGGGACTAGCGGGTGGCTTTTACAATGAGCAGTTCTTC
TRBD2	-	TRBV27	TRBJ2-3	CASSSLTSGSWTDTQYF	TGTGCCAGCAGTTCCCTAACTAGCGGGAGTTGGACAGATACGCAGTATTTT
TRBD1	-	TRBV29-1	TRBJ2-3	CSVRDRLKDTQYF	TGCAGCGTCCGGGACAGGCTGAAAGATACGCAGTATTTT
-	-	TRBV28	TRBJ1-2	CASSKDYGYTF	TGTGCCAGCAGTAAAGACTATGGCTACACCTTC
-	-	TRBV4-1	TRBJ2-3	CASTPVGGNTQYF	TGCGCCAGCACCCCGGTAGGCGGCAATACGCAGTATTTT
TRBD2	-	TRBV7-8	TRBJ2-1	CASSPAGGYNEQFF	TGTGCCAGCAGCCCAGCGGGGGGGTACAATGAGCAGTTCTTC
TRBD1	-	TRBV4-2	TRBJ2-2	CASSLLTGSNTGELFF	TGTGCCAGCAGCCTACTGACAGGGTCGAACACCGGGGAGCTGTTTTTT
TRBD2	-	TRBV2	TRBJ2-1	CASHDGILRALAGGSSYNEQFF	TGTGCCAGCCACGACGGGATACTAAGGGCCCTAGCGGGAGGGAGCTCCTACAATGAGCAGTTCTTC
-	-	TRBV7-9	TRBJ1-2	CASSLEDSNYGYTF	TGTGCCAGCAGCTTAGAGGACTCGAACTATGGCTACACCTTC
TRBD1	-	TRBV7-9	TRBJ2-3	CASSLGTGRTDTQYF	TGTGCCAGCAGCTTAGGGACAGGCCGCACAGATACGCAGTATTTT
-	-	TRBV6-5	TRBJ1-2	CASSYSNRDGYTF	TGTGCCAGCAGTTACTCGAACAGGGATGGCTACACCTTC
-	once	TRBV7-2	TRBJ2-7	CASSLRYLATASEQYF	TGTGCCAGCAGCTTGCGCTATCTAGCGACCGCGAGTGAGCAGTACTTC
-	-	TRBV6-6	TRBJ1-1	CASTQGRSMNTEAFF	TGTGCCAGCACCCAGGGTCGCAGCATGAACACTGAAGCTTTCTTT
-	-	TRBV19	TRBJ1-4	CASGTSGEKLFF	TGTGCCAGTGGGACGTCGGGGGAAAAACTGTTTTTT
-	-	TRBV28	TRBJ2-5	CASRLARGVETQYF	TGTGCCAGCAGACTAGCCAGGGGAGTAGAGACCCAGTACTTC
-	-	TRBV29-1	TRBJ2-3	CSAMDYHSDTQYF	TGCAGCGCCATGGACTACCACTCAGATACGCAGTATTTT
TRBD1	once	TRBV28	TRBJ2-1	CASSFLDRGKNEQFF	TGTGCCAGCAGTTTCTTGGACAGGGGAAAGAATGAGCAGTTCTTC
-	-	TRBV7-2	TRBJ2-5	CASSLMGNSLRETQYF	TGTGCCAGCAGCTTAATGGGAAATTCGCTCCGGGAGACCCAGTACTTC
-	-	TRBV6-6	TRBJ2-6	CASQVAGANVLTF	TGTGCCAGCCAGGTGGCTGGGGCCAACGTCCTGACTTTC
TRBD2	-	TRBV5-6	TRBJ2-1	CASSFSGSSYNEQFF	TGTGCCAGCAGTTTTAGCGGGAGCTCCTACAATGAGCAGTTCTTC
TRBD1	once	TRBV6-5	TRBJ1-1	CASGITQGDYTEAFF	TGTGCCAGCGGGATCACTCAGGGGGATTACACTGAAGCTTTCTTT
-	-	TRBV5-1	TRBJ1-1	CASSLGGQGGWTEAFF	TGCGCCAGCAGCTTGGGCGGGCAGGGAGGTTGGACTGAAGCTTTCTTT
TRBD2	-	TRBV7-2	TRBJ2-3	CASSWSGTSGRTDTQYF	TGTGCCAGCAGTTGGTCGGGGACTAGCGGACGCACAGATACGCAGTATTTT
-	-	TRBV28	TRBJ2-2	CASRPDNSGELFF	TGTGCCAGCAGGCCAGACAATTCCGGGGAGCTGTTTTTT
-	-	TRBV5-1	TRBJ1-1	CASSYGGENTEAFF	TGCGCCAGCAGCTATGGAGGGGAGAACACTGAAGCTTTCTTT
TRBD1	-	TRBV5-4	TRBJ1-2	CASSFSGTVFYGYTF	TGTGCCAGCAGCTTTTCCGGGACAGTTTTCTATGGCTACACCTTC